This T cell receptor (beta chain) was profiled in a study of regulatory T cells in long-lasting Graves disease. Germline loops: CDR1 SGHRS, CDR2 YFSETQ. CDR3 length: 14 amino acids. V lost 0 bases to trimming and J lost 5 bases, with 10 bases between them. Regarding time point: newly diagnosed GD, antithyroid drugs for less than 3 months. Preparation of the TCR library used RNA extracted from PBMCs. Construction of the TCR beta libraries employed iRepertoire HTBI primers in conjunction with Arm-PCR of CDR3 regions. How the authors handled the data: Overall, samples carried roughly 60 TRBV and about 15 TRBJ segments. TCRdb re-called the multiplex PCR reads through MiXCR, storing one row per CDR3 protein. The V and J calls were not made by the authors but by TCRdb's processing. The sample has 530,000 or so distinct CDR3 sequences; roughly 15% are singletons. This clonotype has at least ten counts. The same specimen was also included in a second study, on T cells in Graves' hyperthyroidism and ophthalmopathy. That study adds: Exclusion of patients followed from uncontrolled infection, other autoimmune disease, pregnancy or lactation. Diagnostic decisions used clinical symptoms, serum thyroxine and TRAb, thyroid ultrasound and orbital computed tomography. Within blood appeared most thyroid clonotypes that had expanded above 0.001.

The gene calls are TRBV5-1 and TRBJ2-3; D is uncertain. Sequencing used peripheral blood mononuclear cells (PBMCs), obtained at new diagnosis, from a patient treated with antithyroid drugs. The sequence was collected from a man in his late teens or twenties with Graves disease. CDR3 DNA sequence: TGCGCCAGCAGCTTGGAGGGTAACGGAGATACGCAGTATTTT. Translated: CASSLEGNGDTQYF.